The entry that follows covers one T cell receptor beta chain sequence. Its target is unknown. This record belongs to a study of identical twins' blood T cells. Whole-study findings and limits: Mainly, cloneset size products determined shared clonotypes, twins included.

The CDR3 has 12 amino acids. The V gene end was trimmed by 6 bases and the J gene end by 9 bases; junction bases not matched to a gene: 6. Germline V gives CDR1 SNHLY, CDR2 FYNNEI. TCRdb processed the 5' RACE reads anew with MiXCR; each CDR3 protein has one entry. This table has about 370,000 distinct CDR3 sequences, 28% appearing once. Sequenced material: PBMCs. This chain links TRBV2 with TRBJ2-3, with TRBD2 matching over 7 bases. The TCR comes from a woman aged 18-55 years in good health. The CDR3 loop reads CASRHSSGTQYF. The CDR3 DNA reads TGTGCCAGCAGGCACTCTAGCGGCACGCAGTATTTT.